This is a list of T cell receptor beta chains from one sample in a study of T-cell memory formation after mild COVID-19. Each CDR3 protein gets one entry after TCRdb re-called the 5' RACE reads with MiXCR. The sample yields 150,000 to 200,000 distinct CDR3 sequences, roughly 17% seen once. The sample consisted of PBMCs or a T cell subset sorted from them (not recorded which). All receptors come from an adult woman who had mild COVID-19 (a few samples of this study predate the infection). Cell type and time point are not known. The CDR3 runs from the conserved cysteine through the conserved F or W. The D gene is left open where the match is weak. Some rows have no size entry. The others give once, few or many, or a class for an expanded clone.

DNA: TGCGCCAGCAGTAGCGCGGGAGCAACAGATACGCAGTATTTT
CDR3: CASSSAGATDTQYF
J: TRBJ2-3
V: TRBV5-1
size: -
D: TRBD2

DNA: TGCAGCGTTGTGGGCAGGGGAAATGGCTACACCTTC
CDR3: CSVVGRGNGYTF
J: TRBJ1-2
V: TRBV29-1
size: few
D: -

DNA: TGCAGTGCTAGAGATGTACTAGCGGGGGGCCCCGGGGAGCTGTTTTTT
CDR3: CSARDVLAGGPGELFF
J: TRBJ2-2
V: TRBV20-1
size: -
D: TRBD2

DNA: TGCGCCAGCAGCCCAACCGGGACATACTCCTACAATGAGCAGTTCTTC
CDR3: CASSPTGTYSYNEQFF
J: TRBJ2-1
V: TRBV5-1
size: -
D: -

DNA: TGTGCCAGCAGTTACTTTGGACTAGCGGCCTCGGGCACAGATACGCAGTATTTT
CDR3: CASSYFGLAASGTDTQYF
J: TRBJ2-3
V: TRBV6-6
size: -
D: TRBD2

DNA: TGTGCCAGCAGCCGGGACTTGAGCAGTGAGCAGTTCTTC
CDR3: CASSRDLSSEQFF
J: TRBJ2-1
V: TRBV12-3/TRBV12-4
size: -
D: -

DNA: TGCGCCAGCAGCTTGGGTGGCAACTCGGATACGCAGTATTTT
CDR3: CASSLGGNSDTQYF
J: TRBJ2-3
V: TRBV5-1
size: -
D: -

DNA: TGTGCCACCAGTGATTGGGGGACAGGGTTTGATGAGCAGTTCTTC
CDR3: CATSDWGTGFDEQFF
J: TRBJ2-1
V: TRBV24-1
size: -
D: TRBD1

DNA: TGTGCCAGTACCCCTTCAGGGGTCTTAGGGAATGAGCAGTTCTTC
CDR3: CASTPSGVLGNEQFF
J: TRBJ2-1
V: TRBV19
size: -
D: -

DNA: TGTGCCAGCAGTTCCCCCGGGACAGGGGACTATGGCTACACCTTC
CDR3: CASSSPGTGDYGYTF
J: TRBJ1-2
V: TRBV6-5
size: few
D: TRBD1

DNA: TGTGCCAGCAGCCAGACAGGGAAACGGTCCTACGAGCAGTACTTC
CDR3: CASSQTGKRSYEQYF
J: TRBJ2-7
V: TRBV6-6
size: few
D: TRBD1

DNA: TGTGCCAGCAGCTTAAATTGGAATGAGCAGTTCTTC
CDR3: CASSLNWNEQFF
J: TRBJ2-1
V: TRBV7-2
size: few
D: -

DNA: TGTGCCAGCAGCGTAGTAAACGAAGATACGCAGTATTTT
CDR3: CASSVVNEDTQYF
J: TRBJ2-3
V: TRBV9
size: few
D: -

DNA: TGTGCCAGCAGTTTAACGGGGGCGGTCAATGAGCAGTTCTTC
CDR3: CASSLTGAVNEQFF
J: TRBJ2-1
V: TRBV12-3/TRBV12-4
size: few
D: -

DNA: TGTGCCAGCAGTTACTTAAGCTCTGGGGCCAACGTCCTGACTTTC
CDR3: CASSYLSSGANVLTF
J: TRBJ2-6
V: TRBV2
size: -
D: -

DNA: TGCGCCAGCCGTAATTACAATGAGCAGTTCTTC
CDR3: CASRNYNEQFF
J: TRBJ2-1
V: TRBV5-1
size: many
D: -

DNA: TGCGCCAGCAGCCCCGGGACAACCCTCCCCGGCTATGGCTACACCTTC
CDR3: CASSPGTTLPGYGYTF
J: TRBJ1-2
V: TRBV4-1
size: -
D: -

DNA: TGTGCCAGCAGCTCGACTAGCGGGGCCGGGGAGCTGTTTTTT
CDR3: CASSSTSGAGELFF
J: TRBJ2-2
V: TRBV7-3
size: -
D: TRBD2

DNA: TGTGCCAGCAGACTAGGAGGGACGGGAAATGAGCAGTTCTTC
CDR3: CASRLGGTGNEQFF
J: TRBJ2-1
V: TRBV12-3/TRBV12-4
size: few
D: -

DNA: TGTGCCAGCAGGACCGGGACAGGGGGCAGCACCGGGGAGCTGTTTTTT
CDR3: CASRTGTGGSTGELFF
J: TRBJ2-2
V: TRBV6-1
size: -
D: TRBD1

DNA: TGTGCCAGCGGCCACTCCCGGCTAGCGGGAGTTGAGCAGTTCTTC
CDR3: CASGHSRLAGVEQFF
J: TRBJ2-1
V: TRBV12-3/TRBV12-4
size: few
D: TRBD2

DNA: TGTGCCACCAGTGATTTTGGATACCGGGACAGGGGCCGCGGGGAGCTGTTTTTT
CDR3: CATSDFGYRDRGRGELFF
J: TRBJ2-2
V: TRBV24-1
size: few
D: TRBD1

DNA: TGTGCCAGCTCTCTTGCAGGGCTATATGGCTACACCTTC
CDR3: CASSLAGLYGYTF
J: TRBJ1-2
V: TRBV6-5
size: -
D: -

DNA: TGCAGCGTTGCCACCCTAACAGAGCTGAACACTGAAGCTTTCTTT
CDR3: CSVATLTELNTEAFF
J: TRBJ1-1
V: TRBV29-1
size: -
D: -

DNA: TGTGCCAGCACCTACTCTAGCGGCACAGATACGCAGTATTTT
CDR3: CASTYSSGTDTQYF
J: TRBJ2-3
V: TRBV3-1
size: few
D: -

DNA: TGTGCCAGCAGCCAAGAACGCAGTAGCAATCAGCCCCAGCATTTT
CDR3: CASSQERSSNQPQHF
J: TRBJ1-5
V: TRBV4-2
size: -
D: -

DNA: TGTGCCACCAGTGAGACAGGGGGCGAGGACGACGGCTACACCTTC
CDR3: CATSETGGEDDGYTF
J: TRBJ1-2
V: TRBV24-1
size: -
D: TRBD1

DNA: TGCGCCAGCAGCCCTACTAGCATCCGTGAGCAGTTCTTC
CDR3: CASSPTSIREQFF
J: TRBJ2-1
V: TRBV5-1
size: few
D: -

DNA: TGTGCCAGTTCTTTGCGAGGGGTAGCGGGGGGCGCGAACACCGGGGAGCTGTTTTTT
CDR3: CASSLRGVAGGANTGELFF
J: TRBJ2-2
V: TRBV19
size: few
D: TRBD2

DNA: TGTGCCAGCAGTTCCGGACAGGCCGATAGCAATCAGCCCCAGCATTTT
CDR3: CASSSGQADSNQPQHF
J: TRBJ1-5
V: TRBV6-6
size: -
D: TRBD1

DNA: TGTGCCAGCGCCCCCCGGACCACCCGCACCGGGGAGCTGTTTTTT
CDR3: CASAPRTTRTGELFF
J: TRBJ2-2
V: TRBV7-2
size: -
D: -

DNA: TGTGCCAGCAGCCCCACACCGGACAATGAGCAGTTCTTC
CDR3: CASSPTPDNEQFF
J: TRBJ2-1
V: TRBV7-3
size: -
D: -

DNA: TGTGCCAGCAGTGAAAGGGCTAGCGACGGGCAGTACTTC
CDR3: CASSERASDGQYF
J: TRBJ2-7
V: TRBV2
size: few
D: -

DNA: TGTGCCAGCAACCTCGCTGGGAATCAAGAGACCCAGTACTTC
CDR3: CASNLAGNQETQYF
J: TRBJ2-5
V: TRBV5-4
size: few
D: -

DNA: TGTGCCCTAAGGCAGCCCGCAGCGACTCTCTACGAGCAGTACTTC
CDR3: CALRQPAATLYEQYF
J: TRBJ2-7
V: TRBV6-1
size: -
D: -

DNA: TGTGCCATCAGTGAGTCGGACAGGGGGCGCGAAAAACTGTTTTTT
CDR3: CAISESDRGREKLFF
J: TRBJ1-4
V: TRBV10-3
size: few
D: TRBD1

DNA: TGTGCCAGCAGCTTCGTAAGGGTGGACGGGAGTGAGGATACGCAGTATTTT
CDR3: CASSFVRVDGSEDTQYF
J: TRBJ2-3
V: TRBV7-6
size: few
D: -

DNA: TGCGCCAGCAGCTCCGGACTTGTTCTGGACTACGAGCAGTACTTC
CDR3: CASSSGLVLDYEQYF
J: TRBJ2-7
V: TRBV5-1
size: -
D: -

DNA: TGTGCCTGGAGCCGGACAGTCAGCTCTGGGGCCAACGTCCTGACTTTC
CDR3: CAWSRTVSSGANVLTF
J: TRBJ2-6
V: TRBV30
size: -
D: -

DNA: TGTGCCAGCAGTGAGGGACTAGCGGGATATGCTAGGACAGATACGCAGTATTTT
CDR3: CASSEGLAGYARTDTQYF
J: TRBJ2-3
V: TRBV9
size: -
D: TRBD2

DNA: TGTGCCAGCAGTTATCCCACTAGAGGATACGAGCAGTACTTC
CDR3: CASSYPTRGYEQYF
J: TRBJ2-7
V: TRBV7-9
size: few
D: -

DNA: TGCGCCAGCAGCTTGGTCCGGGGCACCACTGAAGCTTTCTTT
CDR3: CASSLVRGTTEAFF
J: TRBJ1-1
V: TRBV5-1
size: few
D: -

DNA: TGTGCCAGCAGTTTCGGGGGTGGGGCAACTGAGCAGTTCTTC
CDR3: CASSFGGGATEQFF
J: TRBJ2-1
V: TRBV12-3/TRBV12-4
size: many
D: -

DNA: TGTGCCAGCAGCTTAGGATCGGGACACCTCTTCCAACCCTATGGCTACACCTTC
CDR3: CASSLGSGHLFQPYGYTF
J: TRBJ1-2
V: TRBV7-9
size: few
D: -

DNA: TGTGCCAGCAGCCGACAGTCCTACGAGCAGTACTTC
CDR3: CASSRQSYEQYF
J: TRBJ2-7
V: TRBV3-1
size: -
D: -

DNA: TGTGCCAGCTCACCAGGGCTGGGACAGGGTTTTTTCGACTTCTACGAGCAGTACTTC
CDR3: CASSPGLGQGFFDFYEQYF
J: TRBJ2-7
V: TRBV18
size: -
D: TRBD1